This T cell receptor (beta chain) was captured by sequencing in a study of cytomegalovirus exposure and HLA in healthy donors (dated by TCRdb to 2016 to 2017). About the full investigation: An earlier analysis of under 600 of the donors reported 250 to 300 Gb of sequence data and 120 million or so unique TCR beta sequences from 150 million to 200 million T cells. HLA typing covered class I and class II loci at four-digit resolution. Of the roughly 400 genotyped donors, 81% were placed in the genetic ancestry cluster associated with self-reported Caucasian donors. The number of typed donors differed by locus: about 629-640 for A, B, C, DRB1 and DQB1; 522 for DQA1; 606 for DPA1; and around 470 for DPB1. All discovery cohort repertoires had been generated on a single sequencing platform. In a later analysis, previously published TCR beta repertoires from several hundred donors were re-analyzed and high-resolution HLA genotyping was added so that TCR occurrence patterns could be studied. High-throughput TCR immunosequencing, statistical association of individual TCRs with disease status, and machine learning were combined to predict cytomegalovirus infection status. An earlier analysis of nearly 600 of the donors applied high-throughput TCR beta sequencing to assess whether each TCR beta V gene segment acted as functional or pseudogenic. A separate validation cohort of 90 to 150 different subjects was used in addition to the roughly 670-subject first cohort. The later analysis used no new phenotypic data to find candidate immune exposures, relying instead on TCR beta sequences and their occurrence across donors. Roughly five DR-DQ haplotypes were handled as single units for association and clustering, since linkage in the cohort was strong. Donor age, sex, ethnicity and CMV serostatus were collected together with the repertoire data. An early release covering roughly 640 HLA-typed donors comprised about 300 gigabases of sequencing data and 85 million to 100 million unique TCR sequences. Across 300 to 500 genotyped donors of the cohort, an average of about 250,000 unique TCR beta nucleotide sequences per donor were sequenced, and 15% to 20% of those sequences were non-productive. A later genetic analysis took genome-wide SNP genotypes for 398 of the 666 donors and used that subset as a discovery cohort. The study used immunosequencing to profile the T cell repertoires of more than 650 subjects and linked those repertoires to cytomegalovirus serostatus. The study aimed to test whether signatures of past pathogen exposure could be identified by cataloging public T cell receptors. What the research found in general, with its limitations: Assigning TCR associations to individual alleles was difficult when HLA alleles, especially DR and DQ, strongly co-occurred. Most TCR sequences were seen in very few donors, while some public TCRs were found in many individuals. In a later analysis, the rate of TCR association differed among HLA loci, with DRB1 alleles having the most associated TCRs and HLA-C alleles having the fewest. Correlated functional status among segregating V segments might reflect linkage disequilibrium, but an unknown experimental factor could not be ruled out. The 87-base-pair reads could not distinguish some IMGT-functional V segments, including TRBV6-2 and TRBV6-3, so those segments were excluded. In the study, approximately 160 TCR beta chains were listed as associated with cytomegalovirus. An earlier analysis of approximately 540 of the donors showed that most TCR beta V segments appeared in productive rearrangements either about 87% or about 30% of the time, which broadly matched IMGT annotations. In a later analysis, most CMV-associated TCR beta chains were found to appear HLA-restricted, with HLA associations seemingly driven largely by CMV exposure. The presence/absence analyses assumed that sequencing depth was roughly uniform across donors, and that assumption may not be true. Because HLA typing was unavailable for some donors at each locus, only the typed subset was used in association tests. Several of the top co-occurrence clusters appeared to be linked to parvovirus B19, influenza, CMV and Epstein-Barr virus, according to a later analysis. It was suggested by the authors that the approach could potentially be generalized to other disease states and immunological phenotypes. In both the original and validation cohorts, the classifier was reported to diagnose cytomegalovirus status with high specificity and sensitivity. V-gene and J-gene trimming of TCR beta chains was associated with a missense DCLRE1C variant in a later genetic analysis, and the association was replicated in an independent cohort. In this cohort, only TCR beta chains were sequenced, and detectable features were limited by the absence of alpha or paired-chain data. In vitro tests confirmed that a few of the cytomegalovirus-associated TCR beta chains recognize cytomegalovirus antigens. A later genetic analysis reported fewer N-insertions in productive TCRs among donors in an Asian-associated ancestry cluster than the roughly 720-donor mean. Specific HLA alleles were associated with 15,000 to 20,000 TCR beta sequences at a false discovery rate of 0.05 in a later analysis. CMV serostatus was the only immune exposure information available for the cohort. Compared with equally common non-associated chains, HLA-associated TCR beta chains in a later analysis were more clonally expanded and had lower generation probabilities. A group of highly shared sequence variants was considered likely to be a technical artifact of the sequencing pipeline. A further reported finding was that TCR beta sequences accurately predicted the HLA-A and HLA-B alleles for most subjects in the first cohort. Approximately 16 rarely observed V segments, including chromosome 9 orphons, were excluded from the earlier analysis of about 600 of the donors because counts were too low.

With regard to this clone: No cognate antigen has been identified for it. At one end, the junction sequence differs from germline, possibly due to a read error.

The cohort comprised some 730 healthy bone marrow donors. Cohort members were all nominally healthy when sampled, although unrecorded immune exposures were likely present. The donor was CMV seronegative and belonged to the group of 320 or so seronegative cohort members. Every donor gave a peripheral blood sample, and the peripheral blood mononuclear cells from that sample were used for TCR beta sequencing. The Qiagen DNeasy Blood Extraction Kit was used to extract genomic DNA from the blood cell samples. The library was generated by the immunoSEQ multiplex PCR assay. For the multiplex PCR, a mixture combining 60 forward primers for TCR Vbeta segments and 13 reverse primers for TCR Jbeta segments was used. The CDR3 region of rearranged TCR beta genes was amplified from genomic DNA with a multiplex PCR assay. Amplified TCR beta libraries were sequenced as 87-base-pair reads on the Illumina HiSeq System. The published analysis was carried out like this. A later analysis tallied roughly 78 million unique TCR beta chains across the 666 repertoires, and approximately 12 million of those chains were shared by two or more donors. To remove PCR and sequencing errors, raw reads were error-corrected and collapsed into unique sequences using a nearest-neighbor algorithm that merged closely related sequences. Alignment of CDR3 sequences to IMGT reference sequences was used to assign V, D and J gene segments. Each retained sequence needed at least a six-nucleotide match to both a V gene segment and a J gene segment. A rearrangement was called productive if the CDR3 had no stop codons and remained in frame with V and J, and every other rearrangement was called non-productive. Following IMGT convention, CDR3 was defined as the stretch from the second conserved V-encoded cysteine up to the conserved J-encoded phenylalanine. The earlier analysis of 500 to 750 of the donors excluded any sequence lacking an unambiguous match to a single V gene segment. An earlier analysis of under 750 of the donors called V segments functional above 56.7% productive rearrangements and segregating when the between-donor standard deviation exceeded 5%. A statistical classification framework was built to diagnose cytomegalovirus status from the catalog of TCR beta chain sequences. V and J gene assignment, in a later analysis, came from comparing TCR nucleotide sequences with IMGT/GENE-DB human TR gene sequences. The TCRdist pipeline was used in a later analysis to assign CDR3 sequences and most-parsimonious VDJ recombination scenarios. In a later analysis, each TCR beta chain was defined by its CDR3 amino acid sequence together with its V-gene family, and reads without a unique V-gene family were excluded. In a later analysis, 450 to 600 highly shared, low-generation-probability nucleotide sequences were removed to address suspected cross-contamination and a sequencing artifact. A later analysis calculated a clonal expansion index for each public chain from normalized within-repertoire ranks of inferred template counts. In a later analysis, generation probabilities were computed with a VDJ recombination model fitted to out-of-frame rearrangements, and the resulting probabilities were checked against IGoR. In a later analysis, hypergeometric tests were used to score TCR-TCR, TCR-HLA and TCR-CMV co-occurrence, with a repertoire-size bias correction applied to TCR pairs. In a later analysis, false discovery rates were estimated by permuting HLA or CMV assignments 20 times. A later analysis grouped co-occurring TCRs with DBSCAN, adding TCRdist sequence similarity when clustering within HLA-allele-positive subsets. Repertoires with fewer than 30,000 or more than 120,000 public chains were left out of co-occurrence clustering, as were about five repertoires with anomalous nucleotide sharing. The table comes from immuneACCESS by way of TCRdb, which keeps in-frame sequences with V and J called. Part of the clones is missing from these tables; in studies checked, under half for an unresolved V gene and the rest for unknown reasons. That table furnishes V, J and clone size, whereas the DNA furnished D and trimming. The sample records roughly 170,000 clones, roughly 80% of which are singletons. 0.95% to 1.3% of the sample goes to the ten largest clones.

As encoded in the germline V gene, CDR1 is ENHRY while CDR2 is SYGVKD. CDR3 length: 17 amino acids, cysteine to phenylalanine. The entry retains the CDR3 DNA only, 51 bases that are in frame from base 1. The receptor's source is a man aged 25-45 years in good health and CMV-seronegative. The sequence joins TRBV10-3 to TRBJ1-6; TRBD1 aligns with 11 central bases. Sequenced: PBMCs. At the DNA level, the sequence is TGTGCCAGCAGTTACCGAGGACAGGGGGCAACAAATTCACCCCTCCACTTT. It is translated as CASSYRGQGATNSPLHF.